Below are 9 T cell receptor beta chains sequenced from a single sample in a study of cytotoxic CD8 clonotypes in ibrutinib-treated CLL. Clones were read by immunoSEQ multiplex PCR, and TCRdb kept only the in-frame ones, dropping some. The repertoire holds approximately 24,000 clones, with 55% to 70% as singletons. Here the sequenced sample was PBMCs, taken at disease progression, from a patient treated with ibrutinib. The receptor source for this set is a human donor with chronic lymphocytic leukemia.

The V call is TRBV19, the J call TRBJ1-5; tentatively, D is TRBD1 (6 bases). The CDR3 contains 15 residues. V was shortened by 2 bases and J by 0 bases, with 8 bases between the two germline ends. CDR1 is LNHDA and CDR2 is SQIVND in the germline V gene (reference sequence). The CDR3 is CASSIRDTSNQPQHF. For the CDR3, the DNA is TGTGCCAGTAGTATAAGGGACACTAGCAATCAGCCCCAGCATTTT.

V gene TRBV5-6 combines with J gene TRBJ2-3, with TRBD1 identical over 9 bases. CDR1 and CDR2 from the germline V gene are SGHDT and YYEEEE. This CDR3 region has 16 residues. Trimming removed 4 bases from V and 5 bases from J; junction bases left unmatched: 11. The CDR3 nucleotides are TGTGCCAGCAGCATGGGACAGGGAGGGGCGGGAGATACGCAGTATTTT. It specifies CASSMGQGGAGDTQYF.

The table lists this clone with a few counts. The chain joins TRBV15 to TRBJ2-1; D unresolved. The ends were cut back, 0 bases at V and 8 bases at J, with 11 bases in the middle. The CDR3 runs to 14 residues. Germline V gene data show CDR1 as LNHNV and CDR2 as YYDKDF (reference sequence). The CDR3, as DNA: TGTGCCACCAGCAGAGAGGCAGCTGGCTATGAGCAGTTCTTC. Translating gives CATSREAAGYEQFF.

This rearrangement joins TRBV6-6 to TRBJ2-7; 7 nucleotides line up with TRBD2. The trim removed 7 bases at V and 1 base at J, leaving 4 bases unmatched. The CDR3 extends over 13 amino acids. CDR1 is MNHNY and CDR2 is SVGAGI in the germline V gene (reference sequence). For the CDR3, the DNA is TGTGCCAGCACCACCGGGGGGTCCTACGAGCAGTACTTC. Its protein is CASTTGGSYEQYF.

The chain links TRBV10-3 to TRBJ1-1; D unclear. The CDR3 has 13 residues. V lost 7 bases to trimming and J lost 2 bases, with 11 bases between them. Germline loops: CDR1 ENHRY, CDR2 SYGVKD. In DNA form, the CDR3 reads TGTGCCATCACCATGACGGTAAACACTGAAGCTTTCTTT. This gives the protein CAITMTVNTEAFF.

V gene TRBV4-1 combines with J gene TRBJ1-1, with D uncertain. Germline V gene sequence: CDR1 MGHRA, CDR2 YSYEKL. The CDR3 totals 13 residues. Trimming removed 4 bases from V and 4 bases from J, with 10 bases in between. The CDR3 spells CASSREVGTEAFF. CDR3 DNA: TGCGCCAGCAGCCGTGAGGTAGGCACTGAAGCTTTCTTT.

V and J are TRBV6-5 and TRBJ1-2; D remains ambiguous. There are 13 residues in the CDR3. Germline V gene sequence: CDR1 MNHEY, CDR2 SVGAGI. V dropped 4 bases and J dropped 2 bases, with 8 bases sitting between them. The CDR3 spells CASSFPGNYGYTF. The CDR3 DNA reads as TGTGCCAGCAGTTTTCCGGGAAACTATGGCTACACCTTC.

This clone was picked up one time. The J gene is TRBJ2-3, the V gene TRBV4-1; 9 bases map to TRBD2. This CDR3 comprises 16 residues. Germline V lookup: CDR1 MGHRA, CDR2 YSYEKL. Trimming cost V 1 base and J 8 bases; bases outside gene matches: 10. CDR3 coding DNA: TGCGCCAGCAGCCAAGGACGGCTAGCGGGACTAGGTACGCAGTATTTT. Translation: CASSQGRLAGLGTQYF.

The gene calls are TRBV6-5 and TRBJ2-7; 8 bases align to TRBD2. CDR3 size: 11 residues. Germline CDR1 MNHEY, CDR2 SVGAGI. J was trimmed by 6 bases and V by 6 bases; bases with no gene match: 1. This chain's CDR3 is CASSSGGEQYF. CDR3 in DNA: TGTGCCAGCAGCAGCGGGGGCGAGCAGTACTTC.